This record covers a single T cell receptor beta chain. Its antigen is unidentified. Though nominally healthy at sampling, donors likely had unrecorded immune exposures. These data come from a study of cytomegalovirus exposure and HLA in healthy donors. Findings and limits, study-wide: V segments that were indistinguishable, TRBV6-2 and TRBV6-3 among them, were omitted from analysis. Analysis was performed later, and it showed HLA-associated TCR beta chains to be more clonally expanded than equally common others. Earlier findings revealed that most TCR beta V segments proved productive either about 90% or about 30% of the time.

The PCR made use of 60 Vbeta and 13 Jbeta primers. This table comes from immunoSEQ multiplex PCR, and its TCRdb copy is limited to in-frame clones, with some not included. The sample yields under 150,000 clones, around 72% seen once. Germline-derived CDR1 and CDR2 are PRHDT and FYEKMQ (reference sequence). Losses at the gene ends were 5 bases for V and 2 bases for J; bases not matched to a gene: 11. The CDR3 loop spans 16 amino acids. V is TRBV13 and J is TRBJ2-7; 8 nucleotides line up with TRBD2. This TCR was sampled from a human donor in good health. Sequencing used PBMCs. Here the CDR3 reads CASSPGGAGGTYEQYF. The CDR3 DNA reads as TGTGCCAGCAGCCCGGGAGGGGCGGGAGGAACCTACGAGCAGTACTTC.